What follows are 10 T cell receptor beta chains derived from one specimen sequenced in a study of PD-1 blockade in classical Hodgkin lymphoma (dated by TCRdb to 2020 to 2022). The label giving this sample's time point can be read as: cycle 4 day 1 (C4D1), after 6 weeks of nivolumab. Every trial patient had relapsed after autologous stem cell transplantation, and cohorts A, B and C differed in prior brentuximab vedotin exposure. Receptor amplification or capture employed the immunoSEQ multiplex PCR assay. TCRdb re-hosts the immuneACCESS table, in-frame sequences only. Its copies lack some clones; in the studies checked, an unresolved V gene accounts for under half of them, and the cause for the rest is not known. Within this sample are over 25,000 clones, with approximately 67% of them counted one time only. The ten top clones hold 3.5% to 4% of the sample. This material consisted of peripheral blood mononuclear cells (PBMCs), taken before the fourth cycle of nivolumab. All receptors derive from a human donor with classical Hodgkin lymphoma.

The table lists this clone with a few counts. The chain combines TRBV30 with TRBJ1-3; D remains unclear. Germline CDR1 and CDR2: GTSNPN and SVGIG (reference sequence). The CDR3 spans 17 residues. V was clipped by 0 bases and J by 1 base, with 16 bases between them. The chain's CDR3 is CAWSVGSAPRSGNTIYF. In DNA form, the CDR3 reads TGTGCCTGGAGTGTTGGGAGTGCGCCTCGGTCTGGAAACACCATATATTTT.

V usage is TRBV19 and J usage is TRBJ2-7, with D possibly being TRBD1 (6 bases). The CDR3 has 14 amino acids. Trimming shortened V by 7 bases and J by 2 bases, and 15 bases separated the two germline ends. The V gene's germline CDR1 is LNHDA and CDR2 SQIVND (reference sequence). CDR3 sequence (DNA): TGTGCCAGTAACCCCGGCAGGGGCGCCTACGAGCAGTACTTC. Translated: CASNPGRGAYEQYF.

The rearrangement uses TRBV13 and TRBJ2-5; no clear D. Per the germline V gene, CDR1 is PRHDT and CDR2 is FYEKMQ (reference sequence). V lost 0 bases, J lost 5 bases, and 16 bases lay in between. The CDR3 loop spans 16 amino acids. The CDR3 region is CASSLGLGGPRETQYF. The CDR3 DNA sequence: TGTGCCAGCAGCTTAGGCCTAGGCGGCCCAAGGGAGACCCAGTACTTC.

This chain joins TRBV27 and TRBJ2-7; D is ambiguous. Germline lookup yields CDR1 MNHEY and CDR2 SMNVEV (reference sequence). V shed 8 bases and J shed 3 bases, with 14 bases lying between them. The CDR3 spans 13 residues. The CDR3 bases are TGTGCCAGCTCAACAGTAGAAGACTACGAGCAGTACTTC. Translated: CASSTVEDYEQYF.

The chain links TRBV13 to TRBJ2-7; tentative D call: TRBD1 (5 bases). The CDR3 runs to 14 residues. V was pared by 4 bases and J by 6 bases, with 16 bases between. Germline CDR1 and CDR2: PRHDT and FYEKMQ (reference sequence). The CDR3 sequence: CASSSVRATGEQYF. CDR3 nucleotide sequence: TGTGCCAGCAGCTCCGTCAGGGCGACTGGCGAGCAGTACTTC.

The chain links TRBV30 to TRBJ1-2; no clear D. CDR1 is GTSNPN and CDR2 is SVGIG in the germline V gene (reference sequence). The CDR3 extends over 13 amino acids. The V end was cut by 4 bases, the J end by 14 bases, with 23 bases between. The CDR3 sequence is CAWMEGMVVDLTF. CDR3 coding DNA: TGTGCCTGGATGGAAGGCATGGTAGTGGACTTAACCTTC.

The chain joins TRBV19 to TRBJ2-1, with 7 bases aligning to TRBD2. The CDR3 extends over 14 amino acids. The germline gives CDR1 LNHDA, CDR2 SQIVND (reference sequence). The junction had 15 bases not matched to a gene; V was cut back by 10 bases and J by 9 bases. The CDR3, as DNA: TGTGCCACCAACGATGGGGCGGGGGTTCGTGAGCAGTTCTTC. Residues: CATNDGAGVREQFF. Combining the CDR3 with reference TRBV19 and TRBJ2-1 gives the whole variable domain DGGITQSPKYLFRKEGQNVTLSCEQNLNHDAMYWYRQDPGQGLRLIYYSQIVNDFQKGDIAEGYSVSREKKESFPLTVTSAQKNPTAFYLCATNDGAGVREQFFGPGTRLTVL.

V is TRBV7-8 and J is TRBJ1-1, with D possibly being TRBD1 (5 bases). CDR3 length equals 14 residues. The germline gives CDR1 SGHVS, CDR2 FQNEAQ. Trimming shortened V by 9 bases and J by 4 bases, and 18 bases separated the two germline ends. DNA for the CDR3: TGTGCCAGTTTGGGGGGGATGGGGAGCACTGAAGCTTTCTTT. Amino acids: CASLGGMGSTEAFF.

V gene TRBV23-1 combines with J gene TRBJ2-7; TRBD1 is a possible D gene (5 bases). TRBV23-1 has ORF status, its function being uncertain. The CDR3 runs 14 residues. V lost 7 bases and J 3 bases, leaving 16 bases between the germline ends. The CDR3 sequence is CASTRGAGVYEQYF. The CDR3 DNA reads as TGCGCCAGCACACGTGGGGCAGGAGTCTACGAGCAGTACTTC.

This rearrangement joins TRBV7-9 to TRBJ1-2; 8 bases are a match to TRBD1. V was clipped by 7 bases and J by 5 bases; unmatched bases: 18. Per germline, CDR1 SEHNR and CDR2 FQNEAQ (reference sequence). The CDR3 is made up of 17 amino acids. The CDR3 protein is CASTIPPIRDRPYGYTF. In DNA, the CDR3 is TGTGCCAGCACCATTCCCCCTATCCGGGACAGGCCTTATGGCTACACCTTC. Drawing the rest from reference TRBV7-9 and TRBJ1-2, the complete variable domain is DTGVSQNPRHKITKRGQNVTFRCDPISEHNRLYWYRQTLGQGPEFLTYFQNEAQLEKSRLLSDRFSAERPKGSFSTLEIQRTEQGDSAMYLCASTIPPIRDRPYGYTFGSGTRLTVV.